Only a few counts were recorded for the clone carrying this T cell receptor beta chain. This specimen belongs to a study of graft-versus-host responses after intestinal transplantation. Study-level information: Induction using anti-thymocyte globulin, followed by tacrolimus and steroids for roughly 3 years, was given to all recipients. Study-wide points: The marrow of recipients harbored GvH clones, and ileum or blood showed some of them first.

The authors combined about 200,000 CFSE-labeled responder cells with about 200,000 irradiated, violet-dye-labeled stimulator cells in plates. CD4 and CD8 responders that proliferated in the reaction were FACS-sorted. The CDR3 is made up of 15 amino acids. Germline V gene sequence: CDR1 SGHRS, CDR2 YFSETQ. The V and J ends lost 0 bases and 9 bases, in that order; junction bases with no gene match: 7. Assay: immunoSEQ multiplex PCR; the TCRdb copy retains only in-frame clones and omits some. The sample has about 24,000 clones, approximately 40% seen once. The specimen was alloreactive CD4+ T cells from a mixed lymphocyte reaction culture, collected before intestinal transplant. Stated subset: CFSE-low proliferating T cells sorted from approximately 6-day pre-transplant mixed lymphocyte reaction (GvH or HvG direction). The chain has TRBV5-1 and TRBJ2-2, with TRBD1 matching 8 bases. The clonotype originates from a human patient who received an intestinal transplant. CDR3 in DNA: TGCGCCAGCAGCTTGGGGACAGGGAGTGTCAGGGAGCTGTTTTTT. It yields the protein CASSLGTGSVRELFF.